The T cell receptor (beta chain) described here comes from a study of shared clonotypes between healthy human individuals. General study results and limits: Non-shared clonotypes had lower generation probabilities than clonotypes shared by all four sorted-subset donors.

HIV-negative, healthy adults without recent acute infections or vaccinations were the donors. Trimming took 7 bases from V and 1 from J, leaving 4 bases between them. The CDR3 runs 10 residues. Germline CDR1 reads SQVTM; CDR2 reads ANQGSEA. Using approximately 200 ng DNA, approximately 30,000 T cell genomes, the sorted-subset replicate PCRs were run. Repertoires were generated with immunoSEQ multiplex PCR, while TCRdb's copy carries only in-frame clones and drops some. The repertoire has approximately 1.5 million clones, roughly 98% of them found once; the top ten carry roughly 0.45%. About this clone itself: No antigen is known for it.

The TCR was taken from a man in his thirties or forties in good health. The chain recombines TRBV29-1 with TRBJ1-1; D is ambiguous. Sample: naive CD4+ T cells sorted from blood. Stated subset: CD45RA+ positively selected. CDR3 nucleotide sequence: TGCAGCGGTTGGAACACTGAAGCTTTCTTT. Its protein product is CSGWNTEAFF.